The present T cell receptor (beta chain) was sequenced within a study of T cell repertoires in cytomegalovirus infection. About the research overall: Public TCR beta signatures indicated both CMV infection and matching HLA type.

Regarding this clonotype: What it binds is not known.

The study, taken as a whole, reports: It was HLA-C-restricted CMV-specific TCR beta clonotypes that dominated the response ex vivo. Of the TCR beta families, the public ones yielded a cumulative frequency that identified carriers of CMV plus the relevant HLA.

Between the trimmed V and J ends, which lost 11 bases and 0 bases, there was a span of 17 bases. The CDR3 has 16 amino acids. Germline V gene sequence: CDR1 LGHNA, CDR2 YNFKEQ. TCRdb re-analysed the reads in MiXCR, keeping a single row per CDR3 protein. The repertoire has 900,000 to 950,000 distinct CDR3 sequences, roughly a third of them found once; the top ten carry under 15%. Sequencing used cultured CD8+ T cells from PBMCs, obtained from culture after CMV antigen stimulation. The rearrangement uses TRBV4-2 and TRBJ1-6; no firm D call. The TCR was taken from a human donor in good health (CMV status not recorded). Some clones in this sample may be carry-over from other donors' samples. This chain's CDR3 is CAGNHGASSYNSPLHF. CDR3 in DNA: TGTGCCGGCAACCACGGAGCGAGCTCCTATAATTCACCCCTCCACTTT.